The 19 T cell receptor beta chains in this list originate from one sample, sequenced in a study of response to subunit inactivated influenza vaccine. TCRdb processed the RT-PCR reads anew with MiXCR; each CDR3 protein has one entry. The repertoire includes about 500,000 distinct CDR3 sequences, approximately 15% of them detected once, and roughly 3% sits in the top ten. The material sequenced was CD4+ T cells sorted from PBMCs, taken around 25 months after vaccination. These receptors all stem from a man aged 50-75 years who received an inactivated influenza vaccine.

A few counts support this clonotype. The genes are TRBV19 and TRBJ1-5; D ambiguous. CDR1 is LNHDA, CDR2 SQIVND, per germline (reference sequence). V was pared by 2 bases and J by 6 bases, with 14 bases between. This CDR3 region has 15 residues. The CDR3 DNA reads TGTGCCAGTAGTATATACAGTGGGGTCGGTCAGCCCCAGCATTTT. Its translation: CASSIYSGVGQPQHF. Full variable domain (outside the CDR3, taken from reference TRBV19 and TRBJ1-5): DGGITQSPKYLFRKEGQNVTLSCEQNLNHDAMYWYRQDPGQGLRLIYYSQIVNDFQKGDIAEGYSVSREKKESFPLTVTSAQKNPTAFYLCASSIYSGVGQPQHFGDGTRLSIL.

The gene calls are TRBV5-1 and TRBJ2-1; D unresolved. Trimming stripped 5 bases from V and 8 bases from J, with 20 bases between. The germline CDR1 and CDR2 sequences are SGHRS and YFSETQ. CDR3 length: 15 amino acids. The CDR3 protein is CASRATPFGRDEQFF. The CDR3 coding sequence is TGCGCCAGCAGAGCGACGCCTTTCGGACGGGATGAGCAGTTCTTC.

A few counts support this clonotype. The rearrangement uses TRBV20-1 and TRBJ2-7; TRBD1 agrees at 8 bases. Unmatched junction bases numbered 9, after V lost 8 bases and J lost 6 bases. CDR3 length: 12 residues. The germline V gene has CDR1 DFQATT and CDR2 SNEGSKA (reference sequence). Here the CDR3 reads CSTGQGHGEQYF. CDR3 sequence (DNA): TGCAGTACAGGACAGGGACATGGCGAGCAGTACTTC.

J is TRBJ2-7 and V is TRBV10-3; no firm D call. CDR3 length equals 13 residues. Germline V gene lookup returns CDR1 ENHRY and CDR2 SYGVKD. The V gene lost 5 bases and the J gene lost 6 bases, with 14 bases spanning the gap. CDR3 region: CAISTLPWAEQYF. The CDR3 DNA reads TGTGCCATCAGTACCCTTCCATGGGCCGAGCAGTACTTC.

This clonotype came up a few times. The chain joins TRBV4-3 to TRBJ2-4; no definite D call. There are 16 residues in the CDR3. V dropped 3 bases and J dropped 3 bases, with 15 bases sitting between them. In germline, CDR1 is LGHNA, CDR2 YSLEER. The CDR3 DNA sequence: TGCGCCAGCAGCCAGCTCTCTGGAATTGACAAAAACATTCAGTACTTC. It codes for CASSQLSGIDKNIQYF.

The chain combines TRBV7-2 with TRBJ2-5, with 7 positions matching TRBD2. Germline values: CDR1 SGHTA, CDR2 FQGNSA. CDR3 length: 13 amino acids. With V trimmed by 5 bases and J by 5 bases, 5 bases remained unmatched. CDR3 in amino acids: CASSILASETQYF. Here the CDR3 DNA reads TGTGCCAGCAGCATACTAGCGAGCGAGACCCAGTACTTC.

The CDR3 sequence: CSAGQGPNYGYTF. DNA for the CDR3: TGCAGTGCTGGTCAGGGGCCTAACTATGGCTACACCTTC. The V and J genes are TRBV20-1 and TRBJ1-2, with D possibly matching TRBD1 (6 bases). CDR1 is DFQATT and CDR2 is SNEGSKA in the germline V gene (reference sequence). CDR3 length equals 13 residues. V lost 5 bases and J 0 bases, leaving 10 bases between the germline ends.

The chain couples TRBV7-9 to TRBJ2-2; 9 nucleotides align to TRBD1. From germline, CDR1 is SEHNR and CDR2 FQNEAQ (reference sequence). J was trimmed by 9 bases and V by 6 bases; bases with no gene match: 8. The length of the CDR3 is 14 residues. For the CDR3, the DNA is TGTGCCAGCAGACGTGGGACAGGGAACAGGGAGCTGTTTTTT. It encodes CASRRGTGNRELFF.

This chain uses TRBV10-3 with TRBJ2-2; TRBD2 aligns across 12 bases. V gave up 7 bases and J gave up 5 bases; unmatched junction bases: 5. Germline V gives CDR1 ENHRY, CDR2 SYGVKD. This CDR3 region has 15 residues. The CDR3 sequence is CAITGLAGQTGELFF. Here the CDR3 DNA reads TGTGCCATCACCGGACTAGCGGGACAAACCGGGGAGCTGTTTTTT.

This clonotype occurred many times. One junction end disagrees with the germline gene, perhaps due to a read error. The genes are TRBV3-1 and TRBJ1-4; TRBD1 matches at 11 bases. The CDR3 is made up of 15 amino acids. The germline V gene has CDR1 LGHDT and CDR2 YNNKEL (reference sequence). CDR3: CASSQGTGGNEKLFF. The CDR3 DNA follows: TGCGCCAGCAGCCAAGGGACAGGGGGGAATGAAAAACTGTTTTTT.

V gene TRBV20-1 combines with J gene TRBJ2-1, with D possibly being TRBD2 (6 bases). The germline gives CDR1 DFQATT, CDR2 SNEGSKA (reference sequence). This CDR3 region has 14 residues. Between the trimmed V and J ends, which lost 8 bases and 0 bases, there was a span of 14 bases. This CDR3 reads CSPRRGSSYNEQFF. The DNA of the CDR3 is TGCAGTCCCCGGAGGGGCAGCTCCTACAATGAGCAGTTCTTC.

The gene calls are TRBV15 and TRBJ2-3; D is ambiguous. The germline V gene has CDR1 LNHNV and CDR2 YYDKDF (reference sequence). V lost 0 bases to trimming and J lost 0 bases, with 7 bases between them. This CDR3 is built from 15 residues. The CDR3: CATSRETLSTDTQYF. The CDR3 DNA follows: TGTGCCACCAGCAGAGAGACCCTGAGCACAGATACGCAGTATTTT.

This clonotype has more than one count but fewer than ten. The chain couples TRBV9 to TRBJ2-1; tentative D call: TRBD2 (5 bases). The germline V and J ends were trimmed by 4 bases and 0 bases, with 14 bases remaining between them. The CDR3 has 16 amino acids. Germline V gene lookup returns CDR1 SGDLS and CDR2 YYNGEE. CDR3 sequence reads: CASSPRSGSSYNEQFF. The CDR3 DNA reads as TGTGCCAGCAGCCCCAGAAGCGGAAGCTCCTACAATGAGCAGTTCTTC. Filled out from reference TRBV9 and TRBJ2-1, the complete variable domain reads DSGVTQTPKHLITATGQRVTLRCSPRSGDLSVYWYQQSLDQGLQFLIQYYNGEERAKGNILERFSAQQFPDLHSELNLSSLELGDSALYFCASSPRSGSSYNEQFFGPGTRLTVL.

Regarding this clonotype: The junction differs from germline at one of its ends, possibly a read error. The chain employs TRBV12-3 or TRBV12-4 and TRBJ2-1; D remains unclear. There are 14 residues in the CDR3. The CDR3: CASSFPAIYSEQFF. The CDR3 coding sequence is TGTGCCAGCAGTTTCCCGGCCATTTACAGTGAGCAGTTCTTC.

This clonotype appeared a few times. CDR3 in amino acids: CASSPPLGDGTEAFF. In DNA, the CDR3 is TGCGCCAGCAGCCCGCCCCTTGGGGATGGGACTGAAGCTTTCTTT. The chain couples TRBV5-1 to TRBJ1-1; D gene uncertain. Looked up from germline, CDR1 is SGHRS and CDR2 is YFSETQ. CDR3 length equals 15 residues. Trimming took 4 bases from V and 5 from J, leaving 18 bases between them.

This clonotype was seen only a few times. The genes are TRBV20-1 and TRBJ2-7, with a weak D call TRBD1 (5 bases). Trimming cost V 0 bases and J 1 base, with 10 bases left between them. The CDR3 spans 14 residues. CDR1 and CDR2 from the germline V gene are DFQATT and SNEGSKA (reference sequence). Written as DNA, the CDR3 is TGCAGTGCTAGAGATGGTAAGGGGTCCTACGAGCAGTACTTC. Amino acid sequence: CSARDGKGSYEQYF.

This clonotype has ten or more counts. The rearrangement uses TRBV7-2 and TRBJ2-3; D uncertain. The ends were cut back, 1 base at V and 0 bases at J, with 5 bases in the middle. This CDR3 has 14 amino acids. Germline CDR1 is SGHTA and CDR2 is FQGNSA. CDR3 nucleotide sequence: TGTGCCAGCAGCTTAGTCAGTAGCACAGATACGCAGTATTTT. This translates into CASSLVSSTDTQYF.

This clonotype was seen a handful of times. The chain recombines TRBV11-2 with TRBJ2-1; 7 bases are a match to TRBD1. In germline, CDR1 is SGHAT, CDR2 FQNNGV. The CDR3 consists of 16 residues. The V segment lost 4 bases and the J segment 0 bases; nucleotides outside the gene matches: 6. CDR3 DNA: TGTGCCAGCAGCTCAGACAGGGACCCCTCCTACAATGAGCAGTTCTTC. It is translated as CASSSDRDPSYNEQFF.

In its sample, this clonotype was seen a few times. Here the CDR3 reads CSVDWQGDLWQFF. The DNA of the CDR3 is TGCAGCGTTGATTGGCAGGGGGATTTGTGGCAGTTCTTC. V and J are TRBV29-1 and TRBJ2-1; 7 bases fit TRBD1. The CDR3 length is 13 residues. Per germline, CDR1 SQVTM and CDR2 ANQGSEA. J lost 12 bases, V lost 3 bases, and 11 bases had no gene match.